Listed here is a single TCR beta chain. Its specificity is not known. The data stem from a study of graft-versus-host responses after intestinal transplantation. Across the whole study: Recipients obtained multivisceral, liver-intestinal, or isolated intestinal transplants. Anti-thymocyte globulin induction preceded about 3 years of tacrolimus and steroid maintenance in all recipients.

Study-level results: GvH clones surfaced in recipient marrow, some emerging earlier in ileum or blood.

The table came from immunoSEQ multiplex PCR; TCRdb's copy has only in-frame clones and leaves some out. The table shows more than 25,000 clones, with approximately 96% occurring only once. The V and J ends lost 3 bases and 6 bases respectively, with 11 bases between them. Germline V gene data show CDR1 as SNHLY and CDR2 as FYNNEI. This CDR3 is 13 amino acids long. The J gene is TRBJ1-1, the V gene TRBV2; TRBD1 might be the D (6 bases). The specimen was PBMCs, collected roughly 32 days after intestinal transplant. This clonotype was sampled from a human patient who received an intestinal transplant, so some T cells may come from the graft donor. CDR3 in DNA: TGTGCCAGCAGTGACAGGGGAGTCGCTGAAGCTTTCTTT. Protein product: CASSDRGVAEAFF.